Presented here are 29 T cell receptor beta chains from one specimen sequenced in a study of cytomegalovirus exposure and HLA in healthy donors. Primers included in the PCR were 60 Vbeta and 13 Jbeta primers. The data were produced by immunoSEQ multiplex PCR, yet TCRdb's version contains in-frame clones alone and is incomplete. The sample includes about 200,000 clones, more than 60% of them seen just once. The sequenced sample consisted of PBMCs. Every receptor here comes from a man aged 50 to 60 in good health and CMV-seronegative.

The rearrangement uses TRBV6-5 and TRBJ1-2; D is uncertain. The V gene lost 5 bases and the J gene lost 7 bases, with 11 bases spanning the gap. The CDR3 spans 12 residues. Germline V gives CDR1 MNHEY, CDR2 SVGAGI. This CDR3 reads CASSDGAGGYTF. CDR3 coding DNA: TGTGCCAGCAGTGACGGCGCGGGTGGCTACACCTTC.

V usage is TRBV2 and J usage is TRBJ1-5; tentative D call: TRBD1 (6 bases). The germline V gene has CDR1 SNHLY and CDR2 FYNNEI. The CDR3 has 14 residues. V lost 5 bases, J lost 1 base, and 9 bases lay in between. CDR3 sequence: CASSKTGSNQPQHF. CDR3 nucleotide sequence: TGTGCCAGCAGTAAGACAGGCAGCAATCAGCCCCAGCATTTT. The whole variable domain, remainder taken from reference TRBV2 and TRBJ1-5, is EPEVTQTPSHQVTQMGQEVILRCVPISNHLYFYWYRQILGQKVEFLVSFYNNEISEKSEIFDDQFSVERPDGSNFTLKIRSTKLEDSAMYFCASSKTGSNQPQHFGDGTRLSIL.

J is TRBJ2-5 and V is TRBV6-1; tentatively, D is TRBD1 (6 bases). The CDR3 runs 15 residues. Germline V CDR1 and CDR2: MNHNS, SASEGT. Trimming cost V 5 bases and J 6 bases, with 19 bases left between them. CDR3 sequence reads: CASSPGQLGRKTQYF. CDR3 DNA: TGTGCCAGCAGTCCAGGACAGTTGGGCAGGAAGACCCAGTACTTC.

This chain joins TRBV6-6 and TRBJ2-2; tentatively, D is TRBD2 (5 bases). The V end was cut by 6 bases, the J end by 2 bases, with 7 bases between. CDR3 size: 13 residues. Germline V gene sequence: CDR1 MNHNY, CDR2 SVGAGI (reference sequence). CDR3 protein: CASRLDNTGELFF. DNA of the CDR3: TGTGCCAGCAGACTAGATAACACCGGGGAGCTGTTTTTT.

The chain joins TRBV25-1 to TRBJ2-3; 9 bases are shared with TRBD2. Losses at the gene ends were 4 bases for V and 0 bases for J; bases not matched to a gene: 2. Looked up from germline, CDR1 is MGHDK and CDR2 is SYGVNS. The CDR3 runs to 15 residues. CDR3 sequence (DNA): TGTGCCAGCAGTGGCGGGGGGGGTAGCACAGATACGCAGTATTTT. It encodes CASSGGGGSTDTQYF.

The V and J genes are TRBV28 and TRBJ1-4; the D gene is possibly TRBD1 (5 bases). The V and J ends lost 6 bases and 7 bases respectively, with 18 bases between them. The V gene's germline CDR1 is MDHEN and CDR2 SYDVKM. CDR3 length: 15 residues. The CDR3 spells CASSQGGEGSEKLFF. Here the CDR3 DNA reads TGTGCCAGCAGCCAGGGTGGGGAGGGGAGTGAAAAACTGTTTTTT.

The chain joins TRBV4-1 to TRBJ2-3, with 11 bases fitting TRBD2. Germline assignment: CDR1 MGHRA and CDR2 YSYEKL. V trimming: 0 bases; J trimming: 0 bases; junction bases outside the gene matches: 2. The CDR3 runs to 17 residues. The CDR3 DNA sequence: TGCGCCAGCAGCCAAGATGGGACTAGCGGTAGCACAGATACGCAGTATTTT. Translated: CASSQDGTSGSTDTQYF.

J is TRBJ2-2 and V is TRBV27, with 11 bases identical to TRBD1. This CDR3 region has 15 residues. The trim removed 8 bases at V and 4 bases at J, leaving 6 bases unmatched. CDR1 is MNHEY, CDR2 SMNVEV, per germline (reference sequence). The CDR3 bases are TGTGCCAGCTACTTCGGGACAGGGGGCACCGGGGAGCTGTTTTTT. This codes for CASYFGTGGTGELFF.

The CDR3 DNA follows: TGTGCCAGCAGCTTAGGAGGGACTAGCTACGAGCAGTACTTC. This codes for CASSLGGTSYEQYF. This rearrangement joins TRBV7-6 to TRBJ2-5, with TRBD2 matching over 8 bases. The better agreement between TRBJ2-7 and the DNA end casts doubt on the J call. The germline CDR1 and CDR2 sequences are SGHVS and FNYEAQ. The CDR3 loop spans 14 amino acids.

This chain uses TRBV30 with TRBJ2-2, with 11 bases identical to TRBD2. The length of the CDR3 is 17 residues. CDR1 GTSNPN and CDR2 SVGIG come from the germline V gene (reference sequence). V lost 0 bases and J lost 4; bases outside the gene matches: 7. Here the CDR3 reads CAWSVIAGGQGTGELFF. CDR3 in DNA: TGTGCCTGGAGTGTAATAGCGGGAGGGCAAGGCACCGGGGAGCTGTTTTTT.

The chain uses TRBV7-8 and TRBJ2-7; 11 positions agree with TRBD1. V was clipped by 5 bases and J by 7 bases; unmatched bases: 10. Germline CDR1 is SGHVS and CDR2 is FQNEAQ. The CDR3 is 15 amino acids. This CDR3 reads CASSPDRGRKQEQYF. The CDR3 DNA reads as TGTGCCAGCAGCCCGGACAGGGGGCGCAAACAGGAGCAGTACTTC.

J is TRBJ2-5 and V is TRBV9; 8 nucleotides line up with TRBD1. CDR1 is SGDLS and CDR2 is YYNGEE in the germline V gene. The J segment lost 4 bases and the V segment lost 4 bases, leaving 9 bases of the junction unmatched. The CDR3 runs 15 residues. CDR3 amino acids: CASSPRGQGRETQYF. Written as DNA, the CDR3 is TGTGCCAGCAGCCCCCGAGGACAGGGACGAGAGACCCAGTACTTC.

CDR3 sequence reads: CASSIVGNQPQHF. CDR3 DNA sequence: TGTGCCAGTAGTATAGTCGGCAATCAGCCCCAGCATTTT. V gene TRBV19 combines with J gene TRBJ1-5, with D hard to call. With 1 base removed from V and 2 bases from J, the gap between germline ends came to 3 bases. This CDR3 comprises 13 residues. Per germline, CDR1 LNHDA and CDR2 SQIVND (reference sequence).

V is TRBV6-1 and J is TRBJ1-5; 8 bases are shared with TRBD1. The CDR3 spans 13 residues. J lost 6 bases, V lost 7 bases, and 5 bases had no gene match. Germline loops: CDR1 MNHNS, CDR2 SASEGT. CDR3 sequence: CASNLQGAQPQHF. The CDR3, as DNA: TGTGCCAGCAATCTTCAGGGGGCTCAGCCCCAGCATTTT.

V and J are TRBV6-5 and TRBJ1-2, with D possibly TRBD1 on 5 matching bases. CDR1 and CDR2 from the germline V gene are MNHEY and SVGAGI. The CDR3 length is 14 residues. Trimming shortened V by 0 bases and J by 6 bases, and 11 bases separated the two germline ends. The CDR3 spells CASSYSGGYDGYTF. The CDR3 nucleotides read TGTGCCAGCAGTTACTCGGGGGGGTATGATGGCTACACCTTC.

The chain has TRBV15 and TRBJ2-3; TRBD2 might be the D (6 bases). The CDR3 totals 14 residues. CDR1 is LNHNV, CDR2 YYDKDF, per germline (reference sequence). V lost 4 bases and J 2 bases, leaving 10 bases between the germline ends. The CDR3 region has the DNA TGTGCCACCAGCATATCGGGGGTCACAGATACGCAGTATTTT. This encodes CATSISGVTDTQYF.

The rearrangement links TRBV18 to TRBJ2-7; tentative D call: TRBD2 (6 bases). Germline values: CDR1 KGHSH, CDR2 LQKENI. Trimming removed 2 bases at V and 5 bases at J, with 7 bases between. CDR3 length equals 12 residues. This chain's CDR3 is CASSPAGNEQYF. Written as DNA, the CDR3 is TGTGCCAGCTCACCAGCGGGGAACGAGCAGTACTTC.

This clone was detected only once. The rearrangement joins TRBV27 to TRBJ2-3; D remains unclear. CDR3 size: 14 residues. Trimming took off 2 bases at V and 0 bases at J, with 6 bases between the two ends. CDR1 is MNHEY, CDR2 SMNVEV, per germline (reference sequence). CDR3 residues: CASSLTVSTDTQYF. Written as DNA, the CDR3 is TGTGCCAGCAGTTTAACGGTTAGCACAGATACGCAGTATTTT.

The J gene is TRBJ1-2, the V gene TRBV6-1, with D possibly matching TRBD1 (5 bases). From germline, CDR1 is MNHNS and CDR2 SASEGT. V was shortened by 4 bases and J by 3 bases, with 12 bases between the two germline ends. This CDR3 has 14 amino acids. CDR3 protein: CASSGSRTYYGYTF. CDR3 bases: TGTGCCAGCAGTGGAAGTCGGACATACTATGGCTACACCTTC.

A few counts support this clone. V is TRBV5-6 and J is TRBJ2-1; 10 positions agree with TRBD2. The length of the CDR3 is 15 residues. In germline, CDR1 is SGHDT, CDR2 YYEEEE. Trimming removed 4 bases from V and 3 bases from J; junction bases left unmatched: 4. The CDR3 here is CASSPSGSSYNEQFF. As DNA, the CDR3 is TGTGCCAGCAGCCCTAGCGGGAGTAGCTACAATGAGCAGTTCTTC. The full variable domain, with the rest looked up from reference TRBV5-6 and TRBJ2-1, is DAGVTQSPTHLIKTRGQQVTLRCSPKSGHDTVSWYQQALGQGPQFIFQYYEEEERQRGNFPDRFSGHQFPNYSSELNVNALLLGDSALYLCASSPSGSSYNEQFFGPGTRLTVL.

J is TRBJ1-4 and V is TRBV19; D is perhaps TRBD1 (5 bases). Trimming took off 10 bases at V and 13 bases at J, with 22 bases between the two ends. CDR3 size: 13 residues. CDR1 and CDR2 from the germline V gene are LNHDA and SQIVND (reference sequence). This chain's CDR3 is CATGAGPTGGLFF. Here the CDR3 DNA reads TGTGCCACCGGCGCGGGACCTACCGGGGGACTGTTTTTT.

The V gene is TRBV28, the J gene TRBJ2-5, with TRBD1 matching over 7 bases. The end of the DNA fits TRBJ2-7 better, so the J call may be wrong. Per the germline V gene, CDR1 is MDHEN and CDR2 is SYDVKM. The CDR3 spans 12 residues. The DNA for the CDR3 is TGTGCCAGCCAGTCAGGGGGCTACGAGCAGTACTTC. Translated: CASQSGGYEQYF.

The chain couples TRBV6-6 to TRBJ1-5, with a weak D call TRBD1 (6 bases). The ends were cut back, 7 bases at V and 3 bases at J, with 16 bases in the middle. CDR1 is MNHNY and CDR2 is SVGAGI in the germline V gene (reference sequence). This CDR3 contains 15 residues. CDR3 coding DNA: TGTGCCAGCACTAAACAGGGATTTGACAATCAGCCCCAGCATTTT. Translated, it gives CASTKQGFDNQPQHF.

Only one count was recorded for this clone. The genes are TRBV18 and TRBJ2-3; 8 nucleotides align to TRBD1. The CDR3 length is 17 residues. Germline V CDR1 and CDR2: KGHSH, LQKENI. The V gene end was trimmed by 6 bases and the J gene end by 2 bases; junction bases not matched to a gene: 13. The CDR3 DNA reads as TGTGCCAGCTCGCCAAATATGGGACAGGTATTCACAGATACGCAGTATTTT. It encodes CASSPNMGQVFTDTQYF.

The rearrangement links TRBV11-2 to TRBJ1-4, with 8 bases fitting TRBD1. Trimming cost V 3 bases and J 8 bases; bases outside gene matches: 5. Germline loops: CDR1 SGHAT, CDR2 FQNNGV. The CDR3 runs to 14 residues. The DNA for the CDR3 is TGTGCCAGCAGCTTTTCAGGGGGCCTCGAAAAACTGTTTTTT. Translating gives CASSFSGGLEKLFF.

V is TRBV5-5 and J is TRBJ2-2, with 7 bases identical to TRBD1. V gave up 0 bases and J gave up 6 bases; unmatched junction bases: 11. CDR3 size: 17 residues. Germline CDR1 reads SGHKS; CDR2 reads YYEKEE (reference sequence). CDR3 residues: CASSLEGGISGSGELFF. The CDR3 DNA reads as TGTGCCAGCAGCTTGGAAGGGGGCATCTCGGGGTCCGGGGAGCTGTTTTTT.

The chain employs TRBV7-9 and TRBJ2-2; 10 positions agree with TRBD2. The CDR3 extends over 16 amino acids. Germline V gene sequence: CDR1 SEHNR, CDR2 FQNEAQ (reference sequence). Trimming cost V 7 bases and J 7 bases; bases outside gene matches: 12. The DNA for the CDR3 is TGTGCCAGCACCCAGTCTAGCGGGAGAATCCGCGGGGAGCTGTTTTTT. Protein: CASTQSSGRIRGELFF.

This clone was seen once. The chain combines TRBV4-1 with TRBJ2-3; 7 bases fit TRBD2. From germline, CDR1 is MGHRA and CDR2 YSYEKL. The V segment lost 4 bases and the J segment 0 bases; nucleotides outside the gene matches: 10. This CDR3 region has 17 residues. This CDR3 reads CASSPWGSGSSTDTQYF. CDR3 nucleotide sequence: TGCGCCAGCAGCCCCTGGGGTAGCGGGTCTAGCACAGATACGCAGTATTTT.

The chain has TRBV6-4 and TRBJ1-2; D is possibly TRBD1 (6 bases). The V end lost 3 bases, the J end lost 4 bases, and 9 bases lay between the germline ends. This CDR3 comprises 13 residues. CDR1 MRHNA and CDR2 SNTAGT come from the germline V gene. The CDR3 DNA reads as TGTGCCAGCAGTGATCCGACAGGCTATGGCTACACCTTC. Translation: CASSDPTGYGYTF.